What follows are 5 T cell receptor beta chains derived from one specimen sequenced in a study of CXCR3-negative and CXCR3-positive naive CD8 T cells. Study-level points and caveats: In CXCR3-positive naive cells, the TRB CDR3s were more hydrophobic than in CXCR3-negative naive cells.

Antigens of these TCRs are unknown. All TRB cDNA libraries came from 5' RACE performed with UMI labels. Reanalyzing the 5' RACE reads, TCRdb keeps one entry per CDR3 protein, without DNA. In all, the sample yields fewer than 90,000 distinct CDR3 sequences. Sample: naive CXCR3+ CD8+ T cells from blood. The subset denotes: CD45RO-CCR7+CD27+CD95- naive CD8+ T cells expressing CXCR3 (TNR3+). These receptor sequences come from a human donor in good health. Some clones in this sample may be carry-over from other donors' samples.

This CDR3 reads CASSVGGRGYEQYF. The V and J genes are TRBV9 and TRBJ2-7. Germline V lookup: CDR1 SGDLS, CDR2 YYNGEE. The CDR3 contains 14 residues.

The chain is built from TRBV11-1 and TRBJ2-1; there is no DNA to check the TCRdb D call of TRBD2. The CDR3 totals 18 residues. CDR1 is SGHAT, CDR2 FQDESV, per germline (reference sequence). The CDR3 sequence is CASSLAPGLAYAYNEQFF.

This chain uses TRBV29-1 with TRBJ2-5; there is no DNA to check the TCRdb D call of TRBD2. The CDR3 is 15 amino acids. Germline CDR1 is SQVTM and CDR2 is ANQGSEA. CDR3 region: CSVTGLAGGGETQYF. The full variable domain, completed using reference TRBV29-1 and TRBJ2-5, is SAVISQKPSRDICQRGTSLTIQCQVDSQVTMMFWYRQQPGQSLTLIATANQGSEATYESGFVIDKFPISRPNLTFSTLTVSNMSPEDSSIYLCSVTGLAGGGETQYFGPGTRLLVL.

The V call is TRBV3-1, the J call TRBJ2-7. Germline CDR1 and CDR2: LGHDT and YNNKEL (reference sequence). This CDR3 has 16 amino acids. CDR3 loop: CASSHKGPGGTYEQYF.

CDR3: CSVVGKVTSGSYNEQFF. The chain links TRBV29-1 to TRBJ2-1; TCRdb names TRBD2, which stays unverified in the absence of DNA. Germline CDR1 and CDR2: SQVTM and ANQGSEA. The CDR3 sequence is 17 residues long.